The 16 T cell receptor beta chains reported below all come from one sample, sequenced in a study of OX40 agonist ivuxolimab in advanced cancers. Only in-frame clones appear in the TCRdb table, and some are missing; sequencing was by immunoSEQ multiplex PCR. The sample has under 90,000 clones; approximately 89% are singletons. Sequencing used CD4+ or CD8+ T cells sorted from blood, obtained in a trial of the OX40 agonist ivuxolimab. Every receptor here comes from an adult with an advanced solid tumor such as melanoma, head and neck, liver or kidney cancer.

The CDR3 coding sequence is TGTGCCATCAGTGGTACCGGGACAGCTAACACTGAAGCTTTCTTT. It is translated as CAISGTGTANTEAFF. The chain uses TRBV10-3 and TRBJ1-1; 7 nucleotides line up with TRBD1. This CDR3 contains 15 residues. The trim removed 4 bases at V and 2 bases at J, leaving 7 bases unmatched. Germline loops: CDR1 ENHRY, CDR2 SYGVKD.

This chain uses TRBV7-8 with TRBJ1-1; weak D call: TRBD1 (6 bases). The CDR3 consists of 15 residues. CDR1 is SGHVS, CDR2 FQNEAQ, per germline. V was clipped by 4 bases and J by 3 bases, with 15 bases between them. CDR3 in DNA: TGTGCCAGCAGCTGGTATCGGACAGATTACACTGAAGCTTTCTTT. It codes for CASSWYRTDYTEAFF.

In nucleotides, the CDR3 is TGTGCCAGCTCCACAGTACGTGAAGGGGAGACCCAGTACTTC. Its protein product is CASSTVREGETQYF. V is TRBV18 and J is TRBJ2-5; no reliable D call. CDR1 KGHSH and CDR2 LQKENI come from the germline V gene. CDR3 length: 14 residues. V was cut by 6 bases and J by 5 bases, with 16 bases left in between.

The chain employs TRBV9 and TRBJ1-6; D is uncertain. The V and J ends lost 0 bases and 6 bases respectively, with 7 bases between them. Germline V gene lookup returns CDR1 SGDLS and CDR2 YYNGEE. This CDR3 has 14 residues. The DNA for the CDR3 is TGTGCCAGCAGCGTAGGCCCAAGTAATTCACCCCTCCACTTT. Its protein is CASSVGPSNSPLHF.

J is TRBJ2-7 and V is TRBV5-1; 9 positions agree with TRBD1. The V and J ends lost 5 bases and 1 base, in that order; junction bases with no gene match: 4. Germline-derived CDR1 and CDR2 are SGHRS and YFSETQ. This CDR3 is built from 14 residues. CDR3 in amino acids: CASRFGTGSYEQYF. In DNA form, the CDR3 reads TGCGCCAGCAGATTCGGGACAGGGTCCTACGAGCAGTACTTC.

The gene calls are TRBV5-1 and TRBJ2-5, with D unresolved. The CDR3 runs 13 residues. Germline CDR1 is SGHRS and CDR2 is YFSETQ. V was cut by 4 bases and J by 1 base, with 8 bases left in between. The CDR3 DNA follows: TGCGCCAGCAGCCCTACCCCCCAAGAGACCCAGTACTTC. The encoded protein is CASSPTPQETQYF. The complete variable domain, with remaining parts taken from reference TRBV5-1 and TRBJ2-5, reads KAGVTQTPRYLIKTRGQQVTLSCSPISGHRSVSWYQQTPGQGLQFLFEYFSETQRNKGNFPGRFSGRQFSNSRSEMNVSTLELGDSALYLCASSPTPQETQYFGPGTRLLVL.

This clone occurred a few times. The chain carries TRBV7-2 and TRBJ2-7, with D possibly being TRBD2 (6 bases). CDR3 length: 15 amino acids. Trimming shortened V by 3 bases and J by 1 base, and 13 bases separated the two germline ends. CDR1 is SGHTA and CDR2 is FQGNSA in the germline V gene. The CDR3 DNA follows: TGTGCCAGCAGCTTTCGGGAGATCGGGTCCTACGAGCAGTACTTC. This sequence encodes CASSFREIGSYEQYF. The whole variable domain, remainder taken from reference TRBV7-2 and TRBJ2-7, is GAGVSQSPSNKVTEKGKDVELRCDPISGHTALYWYRQSLGQGLEFLIYFQGNSAPDKSGLPSDRFSAERTGGSVSTLTIQRTQQEDSAVYLCASSFREIGSYEQYFGPGTRLTVT.

The J gene is TRBJ1-2, the V gene TRBV5-6, with 7 positions matching TRBD1. V lost 10 bases to trimming and J lost 8 bases; unmatched junction nucleotides: 23. Per germline, CDR1 SGHDT and CDR2 YYEEEE. This CDR3 has 16 residues. CDR3: CASWRYLGGNYNGYTF. The DNA of the CDR3 is TGTGCCTCCTGGAGGTATTTAGGGGGCAACTATAACGGCTACACCTTC. The full variable domain, rest sourced from reference TRBV5-6 and TRBJ1-2, is DAGVTQSPTHLIKTRGQQVTLRCSPKSGHDTVSWYQQALGQGPQFIFQYYEEEERQRGNFPDRFSGHQFPNYSSELNVNALLLGDSALYLCASWRYLGGNYNGYTFGSGTRLTVV.

The chain uses TRBV7-9 and TRBJ2-5; D not certain. Per the germline V gene, CDR1 is SEHNR and CDR2 is FQNEAQ (reference sequence). V dropped 0 bases and J dropped 1 base, with 12 bases sitting between them. The CDR3 totals 16 residues. CDR3: CASSLALTLTQETQYF. The CDR3 nucleotides are TGTGCCAGCAGCTTAGCGCTGACACTCACCCAAGAGACCCAGTACTTC.

The V and J genes are TRBV7-2 and TRBJ1-5, with 7 nucleotides matching TRBD1. V shed 0 bases, J shed 5 bases, and the junction held 7 bases outside the gene matches. The germline gives CDR1 SGHTA, CDR2 FQGNSA. The CDR3 runs to 16 residues. CDR3 amino acids: CASSLAAAGGYQPQHF. The CDR3, as DNA: TGTGCCAGCAGCTTAGCGGCGGCAGGGGGATATCAGCCCCAGCATTTT.

This chain joins TRBV7-6 and TRBJ1-1; TRBD1 is a possible D gene (6 bases). The ends were cut back, 2 bases at V and 1 base at J, with 11 bases in the middle. The CDR3 covers 15 residues. The germline gives CDR1 SGHVS, CDR2 FNYEAQ. This chain's CDR3 is CASSLLTGQNTEAFF. CDR3 DNA: TGTGCCAGCAGCTTATTAACGGGACAGAACACTGAAGCTTTCTTT.

The chain joins TRBV29-1 to TRBJ1-3; D is unresolved. The CDR3 consists of 16 residues. CDR1 SQVTM and CDR2 ANQGSEA come from the germline V gene. Trimming pared 1 base from V and 4 bases from J, leaving 17 bases between. The CDR3 sequence: CSVEVRGARWGNTIYF. The CDR3 nucleotides read TGCAGCGTTGAAGTGCGCGGCGCTAGATGGGGAAACACCATATATTTT.

A note on this clone: Other DNA sequences in the same sample also yield this CDR3. The chain is built from TRBV9 and TRBJ1-3; TRBD1 might be the D (6 bases). The ends were cut back, 0 bases at V and 3 bases at J, with 10 bases in the middle. The CDR3 runs 15 residues. Germline V gene data show CDR1 as SGDLS and CDR2 as YYNGEE. For the CDR3, the DNA is TGTGCCAGCAGCGTAGAGGGGGGAGGTGGAAACACCATATATTTT. Protein: CASSVEGGGGNTIYF. The full variable domain, rest sourced from reference TRBV9 and TRBJ1-3, is DSGVTQTPKHLITATGQRVTLRCSPRSGDLSVYWYQQSLDQGLQFLIQYYNGEERAKGNILERFSAQQFPDLHSELNLSSLELGDSALYFCASSVEGGGGNTIYFGEGSWLTVV.

This clone occurred many times. V is TRBV27 and J is TRBJ2-7, with 7 bases aligning to TRBD2. V shed 4 bases and J 3 bases; nucleotides not matched to a gene: 9. The CDR3 totals 15 residues. CDR1 is MNHEY and CDR2 is SMNVEV in the germline V gene (reference sequence). CDR3 region: CASSSRAGTNYEQYF. CDR3 DNA sequence: TGTGCCAGCAGTTCCCGTGCCGGGACTAACTACGAGCAGTACTTC.

This chain links TRBV6-5 with TRBJ1-5; D unresolved. The CDR3 is made up of 13 amino acids. V lost 2 bases and J 1 base, leaving 3 bases between the germline ends. Germline CDR1 reads MNHEY; CDR2 reads SVGAGI. DNA for the CDR3: TGTGCCAGCAGTTACGGAAGCAATCAGCCCCAGCATTTT. This translates into CASSYGSNQPQHF.

The rearrangement joins TRBV7-3 to TRBJ1-5; no reliable D call. This CDR3 is built from 13 residues. The V gene lost 4 bases and the J gene lost 6 bases, with 10 bases spanning the gap. CDR1 is SGHTA and CDR2 is FQGTGA in the germline V gene. The CDR3 DNA reads TGTGCCAGCAGCTCCTCCGTGGGTCAGCCCCAGCATTTT. It is translated as CASSSSVGQPQHF.